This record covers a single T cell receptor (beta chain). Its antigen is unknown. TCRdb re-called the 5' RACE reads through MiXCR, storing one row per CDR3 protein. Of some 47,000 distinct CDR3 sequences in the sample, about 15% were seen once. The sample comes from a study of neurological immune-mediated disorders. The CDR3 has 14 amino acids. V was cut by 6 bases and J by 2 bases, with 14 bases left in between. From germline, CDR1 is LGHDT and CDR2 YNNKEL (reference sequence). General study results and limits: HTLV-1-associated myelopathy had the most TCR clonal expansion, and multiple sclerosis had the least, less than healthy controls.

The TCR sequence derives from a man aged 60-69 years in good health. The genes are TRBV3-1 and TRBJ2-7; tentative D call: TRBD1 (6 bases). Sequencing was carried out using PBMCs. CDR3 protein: CASSQQGAAYEQYF. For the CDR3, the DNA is TGTGCCAGCAGTCAACAGGGTGCCGCCTACGAGCAGTACTTC.